The 15 T cell receptor beta chains below come from one sample, sequenced in a study of regulatory T cells in long-lasting Graves disease. Building the TCR beta libraries relied on iRepertoire HTBI primers, and CDR3 regions underwent Arm-PCR. TCRdb ran MiXCR on the multiplex PCR reads and lists one entry per CDR3 protein. The sample includes approximately 350,000 distinct CDR3 sequences, about 10% of them seen just once. Time point of the sample: newly diagnosed GD, antithyroid drugs for less than 3 months. The TCR library used RNA extracted from PBMCs. These data also featured in a second study, about T cells in Graves' hyperthyroidism and ophthalmopathy.

The input for sequencing was peripheral blood mononuclear cells (PBMCs), taken at new diagnosis, from a patient treated with antithyroid drugs. All receptors come from a woman between 18 and 29 years old with Graves disease.

CDR3 sequence: CASGMTGVGTGELFF. CDR3 sequence (DNA): TGTGCTAGTGGCATGACAGGGGTTGGCACCGGGGAGCTGTTTTTT. The chain links TRBV12-5 to TRBJ2-2; 8 positions agree with TRBD1. The length of the CDR3 is 15 residues. V was pared by 6 bases and J by 4 bases, with 7 bases of the junction left unmatched. Germline-derived CDR1 and CDR2 are LGHNT and FRNRAP.

This clonotype was detected only a few times. The rearrangement links TRBV30 to TRBJ1-6, with D unclear. The CDR3 totals 16 residues. V lost 0 bases, J lost 7 bases, and 16 bases lay in between. CDR1 is GTSNPN, CDR2 SVGIG, per germline (reference sequence). Here the CDR3 reads CAWSVKSPIRNSPLHF. The DNA of the CDR3 is TGTGCCTGGAGTGTAAAGTCCCCGATAAGAAATTCACCCCTCCACTTT.

Many counts were recorded for this clonotype. V is TRBV3-1 and J is TRBJ2-1; 7 nucleotides match TRBD2. Germline values: CDR1 LGHDT, CDR2 YNNKEL (reference sequence). Trimming at V came to 4 bases and at J to 7 bases, leaving 13 bases not matched to a gene. The length of the CDR3 is 16 residues. CDR3 protein: CASSRLFSGLRNEQFF. Written as DNA, the CDR3 is TGTGCCAGCAGCCGCTTATTTAGCGGGCTTCGGAATGAGCAGTTCTTC.

This clonotype was seen ten or more times. The chain carries TRBV28 and TRBJ2-3; D remains unclear. This CDR3 has 12 residues. Germline lookup yields CDR1 MDHEN and CDR2 SYDVKM. V was shortened by 9 bases and J by 2 bases, with 9 bases between the two germline ends. CDR3 in DNA: TGTGCCAGTGTTGGAGTCACAGATACGCAGTATTTT. The encoded protein is CASVGVTDTQYF.

This clonotype was seen ten or more times. V gene TRBV28 combines with J gene TRBJ1-2; D is possibly TRBD1 (6 bases). The ends were cut back, 3 bases at V and 6 bases at J, with 17 bases in the middle. CDR3 length equals 15 residues. The germline CDR1 and CDR2 sequences are MDHEN and SYDVKM. CDR3: CASSLVQGGSDGYTF. The CDR3, as DNA: TGTGCCAGCAGTTTGGTACAAGGGGGATCCGATGGCTACACCTTC.

This sequence joins TRBV24-1 and TRBJ2-3; D call uncertain. Looked up from germline, CDR1 is KGHDR and CDR2 is SFDVKD. Trimming left V 5 bases short and J 0 bases short, with 14 bases between. The CDR3 consists of 16 residues. The CDR3 region is CATSAIEASSTDTQYF. The CDR3 DNA reads TGTGCCACCAGTGCCATAGAAGCCAGTAGCACAGATACGCAGTATTTT.

The genes are TRBV4-3 and TRBJ2-1, with TRBD1 as a possible D gene (5 bases). Germline CDR1 and CDR2: LGHNA and YSLEER. Trimming pared 0 bases from V and 2 bases from J, leaving 14 bases between. The CDR3 totals 17 residues. CDR3 in amino acids: CASSQDRHLGAYNEQFF. The CDR3 DNA reads as TGCGCCAGCAGCCAAGATCGGCACCTAGGGGCCTACAATGAGCAGTTCTTC.

This clonotype came up a few times. A far more abundant clone sits one base away, making this likely a read error. The J gene is TRBJ2-3, the V gene TRBV7-9; D is undetermined. TRBJ2-7 explains the end of the DNA better; the J call may be wrong. From germline, CDR1 is SEHNR and CDR2 FQNEAQ (reference sequence). This CDR3 spans 14 amino acids. The chain's CDR3 is CASSPSGSPYEQYF. The CDR3 region has the DNA TGTGCCAGCAGCCCGTCGGGCTCGCCCTACGAGCAGTACTTC.

The V gene is TRBV20-1, the J gene TRBJ1-4; perhaps TRBD1 as D (6 bases). The ends were cut back, 6 bases at V and 7 bases at J, with 21 bases in the middle. The length of the CDR3 is 15 residues. Per the germline V gene, CDR1 is DFQATT and CDR2 is SNEGSKA (reference sequence). The CDR3 nucleotides are TGCAGTGCCTCCTCCAGGGGCCAGGGTGGTGAAAAACTGTTTTTT. Residues: CSASSRGQGGEKLFF.

This clonotype appeared many times. V gene TRBV3-1 combines with J gene TRBJ1-5; 9 bases are a match to TRBD1. Looked up from germline, CDR1 is LGHDT and CDR2 is YNNKEL (reference sequence). The CDR3 covers 15 residues. Trimming removed 9 bases from V and 7 bases from J; junction bases left unmatched: 13. In DNA, the CDR3 is TGTGCCAGGATCGAACAGGGGGCGATACGGCAGCCCCAGCATTTT. Its translation: CARIEQGAIRQPQHF. Full variable domain (rest looked up from reference TRBV3-1 and TRBJ1-5): DTAVSQTPKYLVTQMGNDKSIKCEQNLGHDTMYWYKQDSKKFLKIMFSYNNKELIINETVPNRFSPKSPDKAHLNLHINSLELGDSAVYFCARIEQGAIRQPQHFGDGTRLSIL.

This clonotype was seen many times. This chain joins TRBV7-3 and TRBJ2-1; weak D call: TRBD2 (6 bases). Germline V lookup: CDR1 SGHTA, CDR2 FQGTGA. The CDR3 is made up of 14 amino acids. Trimming pared 5 bases from V and 7 bases from J, leaving 15 bases between. This chain's CDR3 is CASSLSSGRNEQFF. CDR3 DNA sequence: TGTGCCAGCAGCCTCTCGTCGGGGAGGAATGAGCAGTTCTTC.

This chain joins TRBV6-9 and TRBJ1-1; no reliable D call. Trimming took off 4 bases at V and 5 bases at J, with 17 bases between the two ends. There are 15 residues in the CDR3. Germline CDR1 and CDR2: MNHGY and SVAAGI. The CDR3 bases are TGTGCCAGCAGTTCGGTTGGGGAGGTGACGACTGAAGCTTTCTTT. This gives the protein CASSSVGEVTTEAFF.

This clonotype was counted ten times or more. This chain connects TRBV12-3 or TRBV12-4 to TRBJ2-5; TRBD2 matches at 10 bases. V dropped 5 bases and J dropped 5; count of bases not matched to a gene: 5. CDR3 size: 14 residues. The CDR3 DNA sequence: TGTGCCAGCAGTGGGGGACTAGCGTTTGAGACCCAGTACTTC. Translating gives CASSGGLAFETQYF.

This chain joins TRBV4-3 and TRBJ1-3; no firm D call. The CDR3 covers 16 residues. V was cut by 0 bases and J by 0 bases, with 9 bases left in between. Germline CDR1 reads LGHNA; CDR2 reads YSLEER. The CDR3 reads CASSQDQASSGNTIYF. As DNA, the CDR3 is TGCGCCAGCAGCCAAGATCAGGCGAGCTCTGGAAACACCATATATTTT.

V gene TRBV5-5 combines with J gene TRBJ2-2; D is undetermined. Per the germline V gene, CDR1 is SGHKS and CDR2 is YYEKEE (reference sequence). This CDR3 is built from 17 residues. Between the trimmed V and J ends, which lost 2 bases and 1 base, there was a span of 15 bases. The CDR3 sequence: CASSFRLLGENTGELFF. In DNA, the CDR3 is TGTGCCAGCAGCTTCCGACTCTTAGGAGAGAACACCGGGGAGCTGTTTTTT.